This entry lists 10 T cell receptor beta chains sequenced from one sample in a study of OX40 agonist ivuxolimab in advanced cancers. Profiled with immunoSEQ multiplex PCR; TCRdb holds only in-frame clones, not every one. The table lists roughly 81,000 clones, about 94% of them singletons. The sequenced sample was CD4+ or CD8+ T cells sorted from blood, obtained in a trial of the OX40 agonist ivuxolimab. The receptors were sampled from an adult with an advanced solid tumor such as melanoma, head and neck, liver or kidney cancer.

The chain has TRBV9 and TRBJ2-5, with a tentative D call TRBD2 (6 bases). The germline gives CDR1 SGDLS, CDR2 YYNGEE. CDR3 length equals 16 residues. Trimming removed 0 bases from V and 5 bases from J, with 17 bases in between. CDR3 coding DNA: TGTGCCAGCAGCGTAGAAGGGATACCACGGGGGGAGACCCAGTACTTC. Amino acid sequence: CASSVEGIPRGETQYF.

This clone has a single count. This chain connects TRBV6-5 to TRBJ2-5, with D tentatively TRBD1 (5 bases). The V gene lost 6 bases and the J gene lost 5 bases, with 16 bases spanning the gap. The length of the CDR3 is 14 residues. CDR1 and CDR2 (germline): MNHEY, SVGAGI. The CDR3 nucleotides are TGTGCCAGCAGCCACCCCGCAGGGTCGGAGACCCAGTACTTC. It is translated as CASSHPAGSETQYF.

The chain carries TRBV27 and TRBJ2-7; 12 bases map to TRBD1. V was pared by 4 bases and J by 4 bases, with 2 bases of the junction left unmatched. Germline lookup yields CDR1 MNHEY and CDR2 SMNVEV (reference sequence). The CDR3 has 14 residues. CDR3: CASSWGQGAYEQYF. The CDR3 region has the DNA TGTGCCAGCAGTTGGGGACAGGGGGCGTACGAGCAGTACTTC.

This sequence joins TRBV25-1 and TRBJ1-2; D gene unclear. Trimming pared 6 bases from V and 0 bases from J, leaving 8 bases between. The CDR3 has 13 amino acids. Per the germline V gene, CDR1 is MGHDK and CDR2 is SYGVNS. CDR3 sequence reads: CASRGSANYGYTF. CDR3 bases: TGTGCCAGCAGAGGGTCCGCTAACTATGGCTACACCTTC.

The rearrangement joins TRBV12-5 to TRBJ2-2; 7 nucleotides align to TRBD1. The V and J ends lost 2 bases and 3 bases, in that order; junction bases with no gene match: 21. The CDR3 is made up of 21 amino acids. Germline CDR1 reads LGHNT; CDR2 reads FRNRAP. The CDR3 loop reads CASGLNRALGTDRRYTGELFF. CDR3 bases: TGTGCTAGTGGTTTGAACCGAGCCCTAGGTACGGACAGGAGGTACACCGGGGAGCTGTTTTTT.

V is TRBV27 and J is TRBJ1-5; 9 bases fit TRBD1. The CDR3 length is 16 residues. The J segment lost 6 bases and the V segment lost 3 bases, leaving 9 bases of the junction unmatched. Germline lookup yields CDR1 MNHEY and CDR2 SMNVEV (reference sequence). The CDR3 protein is CASSLLGQGITQPQHF. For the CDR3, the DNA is TGTGCCAGCAGTTTGTTGGGACAGGGTATAACTCAGCCCCAGCATTTT.

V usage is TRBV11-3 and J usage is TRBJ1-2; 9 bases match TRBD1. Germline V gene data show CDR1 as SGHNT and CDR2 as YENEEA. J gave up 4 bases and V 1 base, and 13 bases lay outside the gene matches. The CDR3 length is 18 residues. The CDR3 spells CASSLGMSGTGIPYGYTF. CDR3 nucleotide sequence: TGTGCCAGCAGCTTAGGGATGTCCGGGACAGGGATCCCCTATGGCTACACCTTC.

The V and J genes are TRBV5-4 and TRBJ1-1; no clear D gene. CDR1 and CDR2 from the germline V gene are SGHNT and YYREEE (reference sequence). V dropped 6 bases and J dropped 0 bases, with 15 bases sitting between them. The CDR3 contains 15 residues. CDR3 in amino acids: CASIHSGSLNTEAFF. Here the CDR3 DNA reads TGTGCCAGCATTCACTCCGGGTCCCTGAACACTGAAGCTTTCTTT.

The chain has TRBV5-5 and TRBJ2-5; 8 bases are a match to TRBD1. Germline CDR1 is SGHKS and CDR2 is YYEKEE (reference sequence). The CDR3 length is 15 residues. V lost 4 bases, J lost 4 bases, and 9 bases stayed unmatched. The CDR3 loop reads CASSQKDRVVETQYF. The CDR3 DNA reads TGTGCCAGCAGCCAAAAGGACAGGGTCGTAGAGACCCAGTACTTC.

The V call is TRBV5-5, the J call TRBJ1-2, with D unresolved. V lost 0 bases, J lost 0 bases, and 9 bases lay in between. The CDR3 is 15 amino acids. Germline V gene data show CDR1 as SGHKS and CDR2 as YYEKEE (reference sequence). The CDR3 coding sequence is TGTGCCAGCAGCTTGGTTACGCCAGCTAACTATGGCTACACCTTC. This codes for CASSLVTPANYGYTF.